These 15 T cell receptor beta chains were all obtained from the same sample, sequenced in a study of T cells in localized non-small cell lung cancer. Data came from immunoSEQ multiplex PCR; TCRdb stores just in-frame clones and leaves some out. Found here are approximately 3,200 clones, 24% of them singletons; the top ten hold under 25%. The sample in question was lung tumor tissue, obtained before any cancer treatment. Receptors originate from a man aged 35-75 years with stage I lung adenocarcinoma.

The CDR3 region has the DNA TGTGCCAGCTCACCTGAAGACCCGGGCTACAATGAGCAGTTCTTC. This codes for CASSPEDPGYNEQFF. The V and J genes are TRBV18 and TRBJ2-1; no definite D call. The CDR3 loop spans 15 amino acids. V shed 3 bases and J shed 3 bases, with 12 bases lying between them. CDR1 is KGHSH and CDR2 is LQKENI in the germline V gene.

In its sample, this clone was seen many times. A read error may produce the germline difference seen at one junction end. The chain recombines TRBV11-3 with TRBJ2-6, with 10 bases lining up with TRBD1. Germline CDR1 reads SGHNT; CDR2 reads YENEEA. There are 15 residues in the CDR3. Written as DNA, the CDR3 is TGTGCCAGCAGCCCTGGTGGGACAGGGGACAACGTCCTGACTTTC. This sequence encodes CASSPGGTGDNVLTF.

This clone is labeled medium-sized. This sequence joins TRBV11-3 and TRBJ2-6; D perhaps matches TRBD1 (5 bases). With 5 bases removed from V and 13 bases from J, the gap between germline ends came to 21 bases. The length of the CDR3 is 15 residues. The V gene's germline CDR1 is SGHNT and CDR2 YENEEA. CDR3 bases: TGTGCCAGCAGCCCCAGGGAACTCCTATCAGGGGTCCTGACTTTC. Protein: CASSPRELLSGVLTF.

The chain couples TRBV18 to TRBJ1-2, with TRBD1 matching 7 bases. The V gene end was trimmed by 3 bases and the J gene end by 6 bases; junction bases not matched to a gene: 13. The CDR3 has 16 residues. Germline-derived CDR1 and CDR2 are KGHSH and LQKENI. The CDR3 loop is CASSPWQGDFTNGYTF. The CDR3 DNA follows: TGTGCCAGCTCACCGTGGCAGGGGGACTTTACGAATGGCTACACCTTC.

Sample share makes this clone medium-sized. V gene TRBV4-1 combines with J gene TRBJ1-1; 7 positions match TRBD1. The germline gives CDR1 MGHRA, CDR2 YSYEKL. The CDR3 spans 15 residues. V shed 2 bases and J 5 bases; nucleotides not matched to a gene: 8. CDR3 nucleotide sequence: TGCGCCAGCAGCCAAATGGGACAGATGGTTACTGAAGCTTTCTTT. This codes for CASSQMGQMVTEAFF.

The rearrangement joins TRBV9 to TRBJ2-3; D possibly uses TRBD1 or TRBD2 (5 bases each). This CDR3 region has 12 residues. Germline CDR1 and CDR2: SGDLS and YYNGEE. V lost 4 bases, J lost 9 bases, and 12 bases lay in between. DNA of the CDR3: TGTGCCAGCAGCTTAGCAGGGACGACGCAGTATTTT. Translation gives CASSLAGTTQYF.

By sample share, this clone is medium-sized. The CDR3 spells CASSVRPYEQYF. In DNA, the CDR3 is TGTGCCAGCAGTGTTCGGCCGTACGAGCAGTACTTC. The chain is built from TRBV6-8 and TRBJ2-7, with D unclear. The CDR3 is 12 amino acids. CDR1 is MNHGY, CDR2 SAAAGT, per germline. The ends were cut back, 5 bases at V and 4 bases at J, with 9 bases in the middle.

This clone was seen a few times. This chain connects TRBV30 to TRBJ1-5; D perhaps matches TRBD1 (5 bases). Germline CDR1 reads GTSNPN; CDR2 reads SVGIG (reference sequence). This CDR3 comprises 13 residues. Trimming left V 5 bases short and J 9 bases short, with 17 bases between. CDR3 bases: TGTGCCTGGGAAACAGGCGGTCTGCGGCCCCAGCATTTT. This translates into CAWETGGLRPQHF. Full variable domain (missing parts from reference TRBV30 and TRBJ1-5): SQTIHQWPATLVQPVGSPLSLECTVEGTSNPNLYWYRQAAGRGLQLLFYSVGIGQISSEVPQNLSASRPQDRQFILSSKKLLLSDSGFYLCAWETGGLRPQHFGDGTRLSIL.

The V and J genes are TRBV6-8 and TRBJ2-7, with TRBD1 matching over 7 bases. In germline, CDR1 is MNHGY, CDR2 SAAAGT. The CDR3 is 15 amino acids. CDR3 sequence: CAISLWVGGAYEQYF. The CDR3 DNA reads TGTGCAATATCCCTTTGGGTAGGGGGCGCGTACGAGCAGTACTTC.

In its sample, this clone ranks as medium-sized. The rearrangement uses TRBV6-8 and TRBJ2-3; TRBD1 agrees at 8 bases. Looked up from germline, CDR1 is MNHGY and CDR2 is SAAAGT. The length of the CDR3 is 13 residues. Trimming took 7 bases from V and 3 from J; bases not matched to a gene: 3. In DNA, the CDR3 is TGTGCCAGCACACGACAGGGGACAGATACGCAGTATTTT. This sequence encodes CASTRQGTDTQYF.

The chain carries TRBV11-3 and TRBJ2-1; 10 bases match TRBD2. The CDR3 is 15 amino acids. The trim removed 4 bases at V and 5 bases at J, leaving 5 bases unmatched. Germline V gives CDR1 SGHNT, CDR2 YENEEA. CDR3 protein: CASSSPTSGNNEQFF. CDR3 bases: TGTGCCAGCAGCTCCCCCACTAGCGGGAACAATGAGCAGTTCTTC. Variable domain in full (rest from reference TRBV11-3 and TRBJ2-1): EAGVVQSPRYKIIEKKQPVAFWCNPISGHNTLYWYLQNLGQGPELLIRYENEEAVDDSQLPKDRFSAERLKGVDSTLKIQPAELGDSAVYLCASSSPTSGNNEQFFGPGTRLTVL.

Within the sample, this clone is hyperexpanded. The V call is TRBV10-2, the J call TRBJ2-7; the D gene could be TRBD1 or TRBD2 (5 bases each). Germline V CDR1 and CDR2: WSHSY, SAAADI. The CDR3 is 12 amino acids. V lost 7 bases to trimming and J lost 0 bases, with 7 bases between them. The CDR3 loop reads CASTGGSYEQYF. Here the CDR3 DNA reads TGCGCCAGCACTGGGGGCTCCTACGAGCAGTACTTC.

As to this clone: The DNA is left out, because the CDR3 cannot be placed on it with certainty; the CDR3 is given as TCRdb lists it. V is TRBV14 and J is TRBJ1-5. Termini included, the CDR3 measures 13 amino acids. CDR1 is SGHDN and CDR2 is FVKESK in the germline V gene. The CDR3 region is CASSSGLGRPQHF.

The gene calls are TRBV5-1 and TRBJ1-4, with TRBD1 matching over 8 bases. Germline trimming cut 3 bases from V and 4 bases from J; bases unmatched to any gene: 2. The CDR3 totals 14 residues. Germline V gene lookup returns CDR1 SGHRS and CDR2 YFSETQ. The CDR3 reads CASSWTGFNEKLFF. CDR3 nucleotide sequence: TGCGCCAGCAGCTGGACAGGGTTTAATGAAAAACTGTTTTTT.

V usage is TRBV5-1 and J usage is TRBJ1-1, with D uncertain. V was trimmed by 2 bases and J by 1 base, leaving 9 bases between them. Germline loops: CDR1 SGHRS, CDR2 YFSETQ. The CDR3 length is 14 residues. The CDR3: CASSFKRWNTEAFF. Written as DNA, the CDR3 is TGCGCCAGCAGCTTTAAACGGTGGAACACTGAAGCTTTCTTT. Filled out from reference TRBV5-1 and TRBJ1-1, the complete variable domain reads KAGVTQTPRYLIKTRGQQVTLSCSPISGHRSVSWYQQTPGQGLQFLFEYFSETQRNKGNFPGRFSGRQFSNSRSEMNVSTLELGDSALYLCASSFKRWNTEAFFGQGTRLTVV.